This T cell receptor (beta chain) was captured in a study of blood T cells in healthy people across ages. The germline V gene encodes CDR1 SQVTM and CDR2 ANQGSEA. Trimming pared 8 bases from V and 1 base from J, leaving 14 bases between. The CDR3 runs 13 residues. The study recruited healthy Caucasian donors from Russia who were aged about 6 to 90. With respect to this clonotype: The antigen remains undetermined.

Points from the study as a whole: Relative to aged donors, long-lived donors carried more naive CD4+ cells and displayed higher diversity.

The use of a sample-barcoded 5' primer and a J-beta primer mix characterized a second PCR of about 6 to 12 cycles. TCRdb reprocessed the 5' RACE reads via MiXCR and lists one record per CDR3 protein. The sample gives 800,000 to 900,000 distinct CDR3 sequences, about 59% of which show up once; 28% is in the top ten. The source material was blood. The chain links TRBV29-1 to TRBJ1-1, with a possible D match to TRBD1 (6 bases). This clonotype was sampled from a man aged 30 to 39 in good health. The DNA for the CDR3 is TGCAGCTCCGGCGTAGGGGGGAACACTGAAGCTTTCTTT. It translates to CSSGVGGNTEAFF.